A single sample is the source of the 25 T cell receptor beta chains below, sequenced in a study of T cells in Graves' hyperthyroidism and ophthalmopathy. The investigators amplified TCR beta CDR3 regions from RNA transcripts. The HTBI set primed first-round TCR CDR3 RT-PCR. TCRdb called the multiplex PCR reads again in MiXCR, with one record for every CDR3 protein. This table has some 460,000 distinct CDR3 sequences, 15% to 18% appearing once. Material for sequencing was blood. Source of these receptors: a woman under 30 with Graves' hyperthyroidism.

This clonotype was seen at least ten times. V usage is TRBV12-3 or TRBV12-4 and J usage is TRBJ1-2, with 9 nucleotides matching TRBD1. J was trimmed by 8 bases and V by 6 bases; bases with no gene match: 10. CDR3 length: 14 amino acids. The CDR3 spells CASSPGTGLKGYTF. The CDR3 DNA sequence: TGTGCCAGCAGCCCAGGGACAGGGTTAAAAGGCTACACCTTC.

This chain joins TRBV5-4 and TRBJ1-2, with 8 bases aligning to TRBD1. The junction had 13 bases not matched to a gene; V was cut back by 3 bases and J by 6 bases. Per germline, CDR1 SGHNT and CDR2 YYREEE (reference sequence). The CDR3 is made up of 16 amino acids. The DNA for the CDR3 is TGTGCCAGCAGCTCCTACAGGGGGGATCTTTCCGATGGCTACACCTTC. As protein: CASSSYRGDLSDGYTF.

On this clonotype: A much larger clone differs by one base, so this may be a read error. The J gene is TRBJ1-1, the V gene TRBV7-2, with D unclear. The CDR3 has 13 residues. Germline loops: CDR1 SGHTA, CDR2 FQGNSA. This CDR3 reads CASSLFRDTDAFF. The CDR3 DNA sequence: TGTGCCAGCAGCTTGTTTAGAGACACTGACGCTTTCTTT.

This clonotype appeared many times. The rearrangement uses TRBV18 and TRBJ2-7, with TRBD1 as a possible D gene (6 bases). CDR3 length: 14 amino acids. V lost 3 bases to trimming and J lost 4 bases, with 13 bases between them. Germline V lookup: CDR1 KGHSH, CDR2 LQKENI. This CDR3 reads CASSPYRQDYEQYF. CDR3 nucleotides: TGTGCCAGCTCACCTTACAGACAGGATTACGAGCAGTACTTC.

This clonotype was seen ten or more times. The CDR3 sequence is CSARDPSEAGETQYF. CDR3 sequence (DNA): TGCAGTGCTAGAGATCCGTCAGAGGCTGGAGAGACCCAGTACTTC. The J gene is TRBJ2-5, the V gene TRBV20-1; D unclear. CDR3 size: 15 residues. V was trimmed by 0 bases and J by 4 bases, leaving 15 bases between them. CDR1 and CDR2 from the germline V gene are DFQATT and SNEGSKA (reference sequence).

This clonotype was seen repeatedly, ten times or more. The CDR3, as DNA: TGCAGTGCTCAACTCAGGGGGTATGAAAAACTGTTTTTT. Amino acids: CSAQLRGYEKLFF. The chain links TRBV20-1 to TRBJ1-4; 7 bases map to TRBD1. From germline, CDR1 is DFQATT and CDR2 SNEGSKA (reference sequence). This CDR3 has 13 residues. The ends lost 5 bases at V and 6 bases at J; junction bases unmatched: 6.

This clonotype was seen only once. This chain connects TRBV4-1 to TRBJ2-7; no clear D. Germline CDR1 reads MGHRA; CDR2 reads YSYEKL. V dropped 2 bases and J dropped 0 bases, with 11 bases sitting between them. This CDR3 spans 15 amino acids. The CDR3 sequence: CASSQTTFGSYEQYF. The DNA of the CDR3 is TGCGCCAGCAGCCAAACCACGTTCGGCTCCTACGAGCAGTACTTC.

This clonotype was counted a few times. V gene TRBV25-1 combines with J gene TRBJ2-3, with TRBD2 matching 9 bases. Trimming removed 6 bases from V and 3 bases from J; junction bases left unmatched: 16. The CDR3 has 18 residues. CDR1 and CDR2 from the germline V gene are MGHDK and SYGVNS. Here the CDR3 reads CASSVALREGRRTDTQYF. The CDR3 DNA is TGTGCCAGCAGCGTCGCGTTGCGGGAGGGCCGACGAACAGATACGCAGTATTTT.

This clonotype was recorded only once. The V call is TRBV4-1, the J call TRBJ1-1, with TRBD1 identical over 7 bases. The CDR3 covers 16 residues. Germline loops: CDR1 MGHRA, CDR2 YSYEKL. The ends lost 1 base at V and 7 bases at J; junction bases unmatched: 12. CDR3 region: CASSQAETGMDGEAFF. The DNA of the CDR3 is TGCGCCAGCAGCCAAGCCGAGACAGGGATGGACGGTGAAGCTTTCTTT.

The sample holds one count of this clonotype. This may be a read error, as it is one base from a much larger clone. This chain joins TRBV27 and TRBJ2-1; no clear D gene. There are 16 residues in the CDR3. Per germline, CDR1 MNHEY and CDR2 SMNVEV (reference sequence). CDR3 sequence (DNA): TGTGCCAGCAGTTTATTTGCGGATAGCTCCTACAATGGGCAGTTCTTC. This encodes CASSLFADSSYNGQFF.

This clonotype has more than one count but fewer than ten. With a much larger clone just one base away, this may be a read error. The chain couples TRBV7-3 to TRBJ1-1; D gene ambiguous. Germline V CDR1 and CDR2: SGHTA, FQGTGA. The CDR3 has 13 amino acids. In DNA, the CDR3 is TGTGCCAGCAGCCCCTCGACAAACACTGAAGCTTCCTTT. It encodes CASSPSTNTEASF.

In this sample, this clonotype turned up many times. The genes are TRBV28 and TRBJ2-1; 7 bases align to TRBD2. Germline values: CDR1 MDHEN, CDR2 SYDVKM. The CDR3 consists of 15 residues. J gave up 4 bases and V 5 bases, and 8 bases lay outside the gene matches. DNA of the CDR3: TGTGCCAGCAGTACCGCGACTAGCCCGTACAATGAGCAGTTCTTC. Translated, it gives CASSTATSPYNEQFF. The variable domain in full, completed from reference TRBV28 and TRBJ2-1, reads DVKVTQSSRYLVKRTGEKVFLECVQDMDHENMFWYRQDPGLGLRLIYFSYDVKMKEKGDIPEGYSVSREKKERFSLILESASTNQTSMYLCASSTATSPYNEQFFGPGTRLTVL.

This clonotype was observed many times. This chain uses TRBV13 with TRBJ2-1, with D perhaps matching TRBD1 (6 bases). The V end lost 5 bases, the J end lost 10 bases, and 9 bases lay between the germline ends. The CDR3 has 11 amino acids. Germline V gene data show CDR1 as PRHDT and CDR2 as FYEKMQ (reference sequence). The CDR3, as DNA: TGTGCCAGCAGCGAAGACAGGGAGCAGTTCTTC. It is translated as CASSEDREQFF.

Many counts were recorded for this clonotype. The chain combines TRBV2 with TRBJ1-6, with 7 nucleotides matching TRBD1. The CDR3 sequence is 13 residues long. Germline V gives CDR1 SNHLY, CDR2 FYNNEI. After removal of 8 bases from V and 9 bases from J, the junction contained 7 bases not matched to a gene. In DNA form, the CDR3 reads TGTGCCAGCCGTTACAGGGGCGGTTCACCCCTCCACTTT. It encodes CASRYRGGSPLHF. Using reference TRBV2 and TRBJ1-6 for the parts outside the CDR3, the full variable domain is EPEVTQTPSHQVTQMGQEVILRCVPISNHLYFYWYRQILGQKVEFLVSFYNNEISEKSEIFDDQFSVERPDGSNFTLKIRSTKLEDSAMYFCASRYRGGSPLHFGNGTRLTVT.

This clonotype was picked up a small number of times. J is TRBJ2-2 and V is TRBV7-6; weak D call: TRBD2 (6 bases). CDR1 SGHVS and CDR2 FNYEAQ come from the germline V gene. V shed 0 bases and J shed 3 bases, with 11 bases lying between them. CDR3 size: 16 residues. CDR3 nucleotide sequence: TGTGCCAGCAGCTTAGCCGGGGGACTCCACACCGGGGAGCTGTTTTTT. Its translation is CASSLAGGLHTGELFF. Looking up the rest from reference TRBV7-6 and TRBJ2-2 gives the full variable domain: GAGVSQSPRYKVTKRGQDVALRCDPISGHVSLYWYRQALGQGPEFLTYFNYEAQQDKSGLPNDRFSAERPEGSISTLTIQRTEQRDSAMYRCASSLAGGLHTGELFFGEGSRLTVL.

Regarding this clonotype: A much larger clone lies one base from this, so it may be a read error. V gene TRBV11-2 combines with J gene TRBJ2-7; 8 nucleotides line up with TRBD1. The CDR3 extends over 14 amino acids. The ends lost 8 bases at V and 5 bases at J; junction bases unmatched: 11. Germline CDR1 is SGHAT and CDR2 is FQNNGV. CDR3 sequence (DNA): TGTGCCAGCGGCCGAGACAGGGGAGTCAACGAGCAGTACTTC. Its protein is CASGRDRGVNEQYF.

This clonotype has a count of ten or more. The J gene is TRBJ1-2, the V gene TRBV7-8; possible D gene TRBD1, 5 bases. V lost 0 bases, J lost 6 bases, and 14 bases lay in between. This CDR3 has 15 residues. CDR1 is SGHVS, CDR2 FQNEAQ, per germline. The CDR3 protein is CASSLAVVGGNGYTF. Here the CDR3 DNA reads TGTGCCAGCAGCTTAGCCGTAGTCGGGGGTAATGGCTACACCTTC.

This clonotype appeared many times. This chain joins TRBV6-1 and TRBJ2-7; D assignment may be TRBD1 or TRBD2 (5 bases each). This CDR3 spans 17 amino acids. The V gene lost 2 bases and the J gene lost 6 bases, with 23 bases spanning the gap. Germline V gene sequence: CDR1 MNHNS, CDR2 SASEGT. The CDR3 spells CASSELDVGVGVGEQYF. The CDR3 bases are TGTGCCAGCAGTGAATTGGATGTGGGGGTCGGAGTGGGCGAGCAGTACTTC.

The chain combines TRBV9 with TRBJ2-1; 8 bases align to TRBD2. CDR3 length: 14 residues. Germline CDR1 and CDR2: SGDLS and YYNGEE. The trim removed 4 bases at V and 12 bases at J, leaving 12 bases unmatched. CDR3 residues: CASSSRGGGFGQFF. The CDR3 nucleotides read TGTGCCAGCAGCTCACGGGGGGGGGGCTTTGGGCAGTTCTTC.

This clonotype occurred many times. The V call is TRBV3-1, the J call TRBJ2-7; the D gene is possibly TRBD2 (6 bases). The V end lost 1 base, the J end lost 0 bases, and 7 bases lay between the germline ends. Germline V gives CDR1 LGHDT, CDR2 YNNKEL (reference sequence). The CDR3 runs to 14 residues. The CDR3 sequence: CASSQGSGSYEQYF. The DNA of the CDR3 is TGTGCCAGCAGCCAAGGTAGCGGCTCCTACGAGCAGTACTTC.

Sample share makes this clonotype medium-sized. The CDR3 bases are TGCAGTGCTTCACCGGGACAGGGGTGGTATGAGCAGTTCTTC. Amino acid sequence: CSASPGQGWYEQFF. This chain links TRBV20-1 with TRBJ2-1; 10 bases are shared with TRBD1. CDR3 length equals 14 residues. Germline CDR1 and CDR2: DFQATT and SNEGSKA (reference sequence). V shed 5 bases and J 8 bases; nucleotides not matched to a gene: 9.

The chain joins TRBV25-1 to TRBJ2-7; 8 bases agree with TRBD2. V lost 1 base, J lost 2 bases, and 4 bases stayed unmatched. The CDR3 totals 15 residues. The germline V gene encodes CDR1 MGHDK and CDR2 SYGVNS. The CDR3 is CASSEWGGGTYEQYF. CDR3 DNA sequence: TGTGCCAGCAGTGAATGGGGCGGGGGGACCTACGAGCAGTACTTC.

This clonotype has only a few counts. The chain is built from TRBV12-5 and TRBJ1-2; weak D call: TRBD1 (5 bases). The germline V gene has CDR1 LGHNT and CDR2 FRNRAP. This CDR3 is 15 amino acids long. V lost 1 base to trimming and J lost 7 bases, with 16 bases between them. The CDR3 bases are TGTGCTAGTGGTTTGGACGGGACGAGGAGTCGTGGCTACACCTTC. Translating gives CASGLDGTRSRGYTF.

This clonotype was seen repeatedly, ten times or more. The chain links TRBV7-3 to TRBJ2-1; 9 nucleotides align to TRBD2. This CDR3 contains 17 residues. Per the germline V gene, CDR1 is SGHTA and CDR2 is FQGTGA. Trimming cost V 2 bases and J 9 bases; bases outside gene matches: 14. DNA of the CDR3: TGTGCCAGCAGCTTATGGGTTGGACCGGCGGGAGGGGGTGAGCAGTTCTTC. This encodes CASSLWVGPAGGGEQFF.

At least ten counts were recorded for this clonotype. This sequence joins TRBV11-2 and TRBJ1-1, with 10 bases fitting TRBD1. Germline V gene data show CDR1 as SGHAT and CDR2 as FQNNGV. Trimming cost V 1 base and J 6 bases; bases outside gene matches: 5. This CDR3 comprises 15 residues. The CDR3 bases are TGTGCCAGCAGCTTAGCTCAGACAGGGGGCTCTGAAGCTTTCTTT. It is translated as CASSLAQTGGSEAFF.